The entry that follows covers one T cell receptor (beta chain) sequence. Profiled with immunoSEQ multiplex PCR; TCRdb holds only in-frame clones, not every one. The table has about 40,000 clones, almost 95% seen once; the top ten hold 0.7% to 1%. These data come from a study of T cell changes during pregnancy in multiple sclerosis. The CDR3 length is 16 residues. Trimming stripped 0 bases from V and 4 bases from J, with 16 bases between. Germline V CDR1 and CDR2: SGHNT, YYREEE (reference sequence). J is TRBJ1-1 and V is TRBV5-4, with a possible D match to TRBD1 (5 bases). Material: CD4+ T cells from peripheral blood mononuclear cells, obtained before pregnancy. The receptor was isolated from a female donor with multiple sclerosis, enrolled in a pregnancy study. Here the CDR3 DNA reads TGTGCCAGCAGCTTGGTCGGGGGACCCCAGAGCACTGAAGCTTTCTTT. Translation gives CASSLVGGPQSTEAFF.